This is a list of T cell receptor beta chains from one sample in a study of cytomegalovirus exposure and HLA in healthy donors. TCRdb keeps only in-frame clones here, not all; method: immunoSEQ multiplex PCR. The data show about 140,000 clones, with 80% seen just once and around 1.3% held by the top ten. The sample consisted of PBMCs. These receptors originate from a female donor in good health and CMV-seronegative. Both conserved end residues are part of each CDR3. The D gene is left open where the match is weak. Part of the rows lack a size; the others show once, few, many or a class for expanded clones.

V gene	clone size	J gene	D gene	CDR3 protein	CDR3 DNA
TRBV28	.	TRBJ2-5	TRBD2	CASSYGLAGGPQETQYF	TGTGCCAGCAGCTACGGACTAGCGGGAGGGCCTCAAGAGACCCAGTACTTC
TRBV2	.	TRBJ1-2	.	CASRAGQYGYTF	TGTGCCAGCAGGGCCGGACAGTATGGCTACACCTTC
TRBV7-9	.	TRBJ2-7	TRBD2	CASSLAGLADEQYF	TGTGCCAGCAGCTTAGCCGGACTAGCGGACGAGCAGTACTTC
TRBV6-4	.	TRBJ2-7	TRBD1	CASSDDRGLKQYF	TGTGCCAGCAGTGACGACAGGGGGCTCAAGCAGTACTTC
TRBV4-2	.	TRBJ2-7	.	CASSQDRGVGYEQYF	TGTGCCAGCAGCCAAGACAGGGGGGTTGGCTACGAGCAGTACTTC
TRBV5-8	.	TRBJ1-5	TRBD1	CASSPDRGSQPQHF	TGTGCCAGCAGCCCCGACAGGGGAAGTCAGCCCCAGCATTTT
TRBV6-6	.	TRBJ2-1	TRBD2	CASSLPSGYNEQFF	TGTGCCAGCAGTTTGCCTAGCGGCTACAATGAGCAGTTCTTC
TRBV14	.	TRBJ1-1	TRBD1	CASSRQGGPSSEAFF	TGTGCCAGCAGCCGACAGGGCGGCCCTTCGAGTGAAGCTTTCTTT
TRBV28	.	TRBJ2-6	TRBD1	CASSFGQGGKGGANVLTF	TGTGCCAGCAGTTTCGGACAGGGTGGTAAGGGTGGGGCCAACGTCCTGACTTTC
TRBV4-2	.	TRBJ2-2	TRBD2	CASSQPTPGLAGVRGTGELFF	TGTGCCAGCAGCCAACCTACTCCGGGACTAGCGGGAGTTAGGGGGACCGGGGAGCTGTTTTTT
TRBV5-1	.	TRBJ2-7	TRBD2	CASRAGTSATYEQYF	TGCGCCAGCAGGGCCGGGACTAGCGCTACCTACGAGCAGTACTTC
TRBV27	.	TRBJ2-5	TRBD1	CASSSHRTGQETQYF	TGTGCCAGCAGTTCCCACCGGACAGGGCAGGAGACCCAGTACTTC
TRBV7-8	.	TRBJ2-5	.	CASSHRISRGYF	TGTGCCAGCAGCCACCGCATCTCACGGGGGTACTTC
TRBV9	.	TRBJ2-1	TRBD2	CASSVVSSGRSNEQFF	TGTGCCAGCAGCGTAGTTTCTAGCGGGAGATCGAATGAGCAGTTCTTC
TRBV5-6	.	TRBJ2-1	TRBD2	CASERERGIYNEQFF	TGTGCCAGTGAACGGGAGCGGGGTATCTACAATGAGCAGTTCTTC
TRBV6-6	.	TRBJ1-1	.	CASSYLGGTEAFF	TGTGCCAGCAGTTACTTGGGGGGGACTGAAGCTTTCTTT
TRBV27	.	TRBJ2-3	.	CASSLRSLSTDTQYF	TGTGCCAGCAGTTTACGGTCCCTAAGCACAGATACGCAGTATTTT
TRBV29-1	.	TRBJ1-1	.	CSVGGRGTEAFF	TGCAGCGTTGGGGGTAGGGGCACTGAAGCTTTCTTT
TRBV15	.	TRBJ2-7	TRBD1	CATSRVAGQGINEQYF	TGTGCCACCAGCAGAGTCGCGGGACAGGGGATAAACGAGCAGTACTTC
TRBV4-2	.	TRBJ2-1	.	CASSQDDNGYNEQFF	TGTGCCAGCAGCCAAGATGACAATGGGTACAATGAGCAGTTCTTC
TRBV5-1	.	TRBJ1-4	.	CASSLVGATNEKLFF	TGCGCCAGCAGCTTGGTCGGGGCAACTAATGAAAAACTGTTTTTT
TRBV28	few	TRBJ1-1	TRBD1	CASSLGQENTEAFF	TGTGCCAGCAGTTTGGGACAGGAGAACACTGAAGCTTTCTTT
TRBV5-1	few	TRBJ1-5	TRBD1	CASSLIPPGQGDQPQHF	TGCGCCAGCAGCTTGATTCCCCCTGGACAGGGCGATCAGCCCCAGCATTTT
TRBV14	few	TRBJ1-2	.	CASSQKQGFGGYTF	TGTGCCAGCAGCCAGAAACAGGGATTCGGTGGCTACACCTTC
TRBV25-1	once	TRBJ2-1	TRBD2	CASSSRDYPSPSEQFF	TGTGCCAGCAGTTCAAGGGACTATCCGTCTCCGAGTGAGCAGTTCTTC
TRBV28	.	TRBJ2-3	TRBD2	CASSASSGRVADTQYF	TGTGCCAGCAGTGCGTCTAGCGGGAGGGTAGCAGATACGCAGTATTTT
TRBV30	.	TRBJ2-7	.	CAWSFSGSYEQYF	TGTGCCTGGAGTTTTAGCGGATCCTACGAGCAGTACTTC
TRBV29-1	.	TRBJ2-1	TRBD2	CSVGGLAGAGGNNEQFF	TGCAGCGTTGGGGGACTAGCGGGAGCGGGAGGGAACAATGAGCAGTTCTTC
TRBV6-5	.	TRBJ2-1	TRBD2	CASRYQAGVDEQFF	TGTGCCAGCAGATACCAGGCGGGAGTTGATGAGCAGTTCTTC
TRBV19	.	TRBJ2-7	.	CASSIGANYEQYF	TGTGCCAGTAGTATTGGGGCCAACTACGAGCAGTACTTC
TRBV6-5	.	TRBJ1-6	.	CASSYGQLNSPLHF	TGTGCCAGCAGTTATGGCCAACTAAATTCACCCCTCCACTTT
TRBV6-5	few	TRBJ2-1	TRBD2	CASSNGRAQFF	TGTGCCAGCAGCAACGGGAGGGCACAGTTCTTC
TRBV6-5	.	TRBJ2-2	.	CASSLTGHAGELFF	TGTGCCAGCAGCCTAACAGGGCATGCCGGGGAGCTGTTTTTT
TRBV28	.	TRBJ2-3	.	CASRNREGADTQYF	TGTGCCAGCAGGAACAGGGAAGGCGCAGATACGCAGTATTTT
TRBV5-6	few	TRBJ2-3	TRBD2	CASSMGLAGVYTDTQYF	TGTGCCAGCAGCATGGGACTAGCGGGAGTTTACACAGATACGCAGTATTTT
TRBV27	.	TRBJ2-6	TRBD2	CASSLSGLAGAVGANVLTF	TGTGCCAGCAGTTTATCAGGACTAGCGGGAGCGGTAGGGGCCAACGTCCTGACTTTC
TRBV5-1	.	TRBJ1-1	TRBD1	CASSSDRERYTEAFF	TGCGCCAGCAGCTCCGACAGGGAACGGTACACTGAAGCTTTCTTT
TRBV7-6	once	TRBJ2-5	.	CASSLMAVEETQYF	TGTGCCAGCAGCTTAATGGCCGTGGAGGAGACCCAGTACTTC
TRBV30	.	TRBJ2-2	.	CAWSVLRGTGELFF	TGTGCCTGGAGTGTACTTCGGGGTACCGGGGAGCTGTTTTTT
TRBV2	.	TRBJ1-3	.	CASGGSGTDSGNTIYF	TGTGCCAGCGGGGGCTCCGGGACGGACTCTGGAAACACCATATATTTT
TRBV6-5	.	TRBJ2-5	.	CASSISSRGQETQYF	TGTGCCAGCAGTATCTCATCTAGGGGACAAGAGACCCAGTACTTC
TRBV10-3	.	TRBJ2-5	TRBD2	CAISGASGKSQETQYF	TGTGCCATCAGTGGGGCTAGCGGGAAGTCCCAAGAGACCCAGTACTTC
TRBV21-1	once	TRBJ2-1	.	CASSAPAGVGEQFF	TGTGCCAGCAGCGCCCCAGCGGGAGTCGGAGAGCAGTTCTTC
TRBV15	once	TRBJ2-7	.	CATSRGGQDLGYEQYF	TGTGCCACCAGCAGAGGGGGGCAGGACCTCGGGTACGAGCAGTACTTC
TRBV20-1	.	TRBJ2-7	.	CSARQGYEQYF	TGCAGTGCCCGACAAGGCTACGAGCAGTACTTC
TRBV5-4	.	TRBJ2-7	TRBD1	CASSLYYPGQATGSYEQYF	TGTGCCAGCAGCTTGTACTATCCGGGACAGGCAACGGGGTCCTACGAGCAGTACTTC